This T cell receptor beta chain appears in the sequencing data of a study of T cells after posttransplantation cyclophosphamide. Sequencing used immunoSEQ multiplex PCR; TCRdb keeps in-frame clones, though not all of them. Found here are 38,000 or so clones, no singletons; the ten largest cover 2.5%. On the day of bone marrow donation, the related graft donor provided peripheral blood. Ten or more counts support this clone. Antigen: not known. V was shortened by 3 bases and J by 0 bases, with 18 bases between the two germline ends. The CDR3 consists of 17 residues. Germline V gene data show CDR1 as SGHKS and CDR2 as YYEKEE (reference sequence). Study-wide results and caveats: Donor-recipient repertoire similarity was low at 1-2 months, rising over year one. Tissue-infiltrating T cells from skin or gut overlapped little with blood T cells. After PTCy, TRB diversity resembled that of CNI/methotrexate controls.

This clonotype was obtained from a man aged 50-59 years in good health, CMV-negative, and a related stem cell transplant donor. This chain joins TRBV5-5 and TRBJ1-2; D remains unclear. The sample taken for sequencing was PBMCs. CDR3 coding DNA: TGTGCCAGCAGCTCCCCGAATCGGGGAGAAGCTAACTATGGCTACACCTTC. It yields the protein CASSSPNRGEANYGYTF.